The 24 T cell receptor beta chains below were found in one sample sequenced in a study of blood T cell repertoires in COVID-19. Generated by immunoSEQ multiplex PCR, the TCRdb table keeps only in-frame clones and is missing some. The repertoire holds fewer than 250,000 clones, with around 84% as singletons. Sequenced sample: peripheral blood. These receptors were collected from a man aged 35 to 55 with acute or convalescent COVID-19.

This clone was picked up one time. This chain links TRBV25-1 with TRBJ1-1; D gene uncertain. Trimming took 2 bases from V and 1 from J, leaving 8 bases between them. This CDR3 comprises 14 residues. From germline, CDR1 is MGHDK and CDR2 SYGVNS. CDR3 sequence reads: CASSEPGRNTEAFF. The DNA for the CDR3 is TGTGCCAGCAGTGAACCGGGAAGGAACACTGAAGCTTTCTTT.

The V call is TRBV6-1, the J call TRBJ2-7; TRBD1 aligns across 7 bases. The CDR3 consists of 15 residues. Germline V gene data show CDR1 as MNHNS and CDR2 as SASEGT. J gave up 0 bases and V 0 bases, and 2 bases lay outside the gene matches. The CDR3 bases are TGTGCCAGCAGTGAAGCTAGGACAGGCTCCTACGAGCAGTACTTC. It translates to CASSEARTGSYEQYF.

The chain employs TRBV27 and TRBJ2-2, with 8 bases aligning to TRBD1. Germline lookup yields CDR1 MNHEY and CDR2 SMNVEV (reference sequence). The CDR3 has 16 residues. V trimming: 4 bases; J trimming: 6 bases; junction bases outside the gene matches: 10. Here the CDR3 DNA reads TGTGCCAGCAGTTCTCGGCGGACAGGGATGGCCGGGGAGCTGTTTTTT. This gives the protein CASSSRRTGMAGELFF.

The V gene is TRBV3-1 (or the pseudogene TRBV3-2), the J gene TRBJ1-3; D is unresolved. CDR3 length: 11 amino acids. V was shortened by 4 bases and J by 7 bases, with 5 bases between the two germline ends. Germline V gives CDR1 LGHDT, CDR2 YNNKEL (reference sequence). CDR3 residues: CASSRGNTIYF. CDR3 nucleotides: TGTGCCAGCAGCCGCGGTAACACCATATATTTT.

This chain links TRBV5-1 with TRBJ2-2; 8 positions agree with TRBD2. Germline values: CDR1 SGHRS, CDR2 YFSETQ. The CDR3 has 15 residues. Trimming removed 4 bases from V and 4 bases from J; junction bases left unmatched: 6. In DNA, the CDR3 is TGCGCCAGCAGCCCCCGGGAGGGTGGCACCGGGGAGCTGTTTTTT. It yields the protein CASSPREGGTGELFF.

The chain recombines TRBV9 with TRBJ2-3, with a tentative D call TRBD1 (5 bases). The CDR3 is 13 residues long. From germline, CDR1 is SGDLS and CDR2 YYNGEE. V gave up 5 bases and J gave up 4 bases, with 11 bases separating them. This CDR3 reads CASSQGYPDTQYF. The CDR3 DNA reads TGTGCCAGCAGTCAGGGTTACCCAGATACGCAGTATTTT.

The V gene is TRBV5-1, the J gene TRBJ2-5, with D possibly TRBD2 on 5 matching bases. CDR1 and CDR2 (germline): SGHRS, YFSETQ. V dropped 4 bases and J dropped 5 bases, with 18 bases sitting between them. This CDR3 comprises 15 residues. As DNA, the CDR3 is TGCGCCAGCAGCCCGGGAAAGCGTCTGGAGGAGACCCAGTACTTC. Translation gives CASSPGKRLEETQYF. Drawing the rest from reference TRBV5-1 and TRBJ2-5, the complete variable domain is KAGVTQTPRYLIKTRGQQVTLSCSPISGHRSVSWYQQTPGQGLQFLFEYFSETQRNKGNFPGRFSGRQFSNSRSEMNVSTLELGDSALYLCASSPGKRLEETQYFGPGTRLLVL.

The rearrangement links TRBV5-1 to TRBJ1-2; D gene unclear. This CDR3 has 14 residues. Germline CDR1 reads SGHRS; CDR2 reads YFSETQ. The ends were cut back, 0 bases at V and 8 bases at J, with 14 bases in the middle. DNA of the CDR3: TGCGCCAGCAGCTTGGTGCTGGGAGTGGAGGGCTACACCTTC. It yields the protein CASSLVLGVEGYTF.

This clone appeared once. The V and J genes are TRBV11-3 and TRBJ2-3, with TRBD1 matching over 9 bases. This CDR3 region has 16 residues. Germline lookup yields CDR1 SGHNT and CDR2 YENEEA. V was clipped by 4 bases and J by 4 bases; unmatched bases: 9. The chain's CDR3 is CASSSAGTGRPDTQYF. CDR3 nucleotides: TGTGCCAGCAGCTCCGCCGGGACAGGGAGGCCAGATACGCAGTATTTT.

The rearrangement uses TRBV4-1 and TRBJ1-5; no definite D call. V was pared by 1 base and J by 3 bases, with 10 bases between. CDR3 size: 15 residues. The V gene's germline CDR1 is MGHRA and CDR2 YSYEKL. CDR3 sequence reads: CASSQVEGYNQPQHF. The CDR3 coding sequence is TGCGCCAGCAGCCAAGTAGAGGGCTACAATCAGCCCCAGCATTTT.

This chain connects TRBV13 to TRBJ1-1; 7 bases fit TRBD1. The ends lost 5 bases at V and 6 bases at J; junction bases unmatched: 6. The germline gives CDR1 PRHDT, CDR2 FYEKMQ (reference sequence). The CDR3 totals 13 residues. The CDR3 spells CASSPSQGAEAFF. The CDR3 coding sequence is TGTGCCAGCAGCCCGTCCCAGGGGGCTGAAGCTTTCTTT.

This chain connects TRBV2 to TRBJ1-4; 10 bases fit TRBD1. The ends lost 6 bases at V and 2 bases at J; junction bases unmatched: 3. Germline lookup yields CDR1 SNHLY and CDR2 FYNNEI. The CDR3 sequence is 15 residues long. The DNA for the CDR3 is TGTGCCAGCAGAGACAGGGGGCTGACTAATGAAAAACTGTTTTTT. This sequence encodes CASRDRGLTNEKLFF.

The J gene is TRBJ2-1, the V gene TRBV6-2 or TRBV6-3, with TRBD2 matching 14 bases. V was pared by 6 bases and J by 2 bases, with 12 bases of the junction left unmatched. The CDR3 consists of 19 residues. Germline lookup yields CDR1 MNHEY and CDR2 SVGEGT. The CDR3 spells CASSRLTPGLAGAYNEQFF. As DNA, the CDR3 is TGTGCCAGCAGCCGCCTGACCCCGGGACTAGCGGGGGCCTACAATGAGCAGTTCTTC.

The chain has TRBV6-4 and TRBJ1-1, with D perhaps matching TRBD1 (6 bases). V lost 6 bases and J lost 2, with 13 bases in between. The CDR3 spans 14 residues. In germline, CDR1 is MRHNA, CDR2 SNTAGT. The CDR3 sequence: CASRRTASNTEAFF. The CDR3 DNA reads TGTGCCAGCAGGAGGACAGCTAGTAACACTGAAGCTTTCTTT.

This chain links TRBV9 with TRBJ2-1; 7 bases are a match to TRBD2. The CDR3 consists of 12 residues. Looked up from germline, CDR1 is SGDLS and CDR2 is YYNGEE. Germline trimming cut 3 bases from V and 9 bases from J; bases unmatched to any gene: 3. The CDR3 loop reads CASSAGGIEQFF. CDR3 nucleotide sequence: TGTGCCAGCAGCGCCGGGGGGATTGAGCAGTTCTTC.

CDR3 residues: CASSLALDSSYNSPLHF. As DNA, the CDR3 is TGTGCCAGCAGTCTCGCACTGGACAGCTCCTATAATTCACCCCTCCACTTT. This chain links TRBV6-6 with TRBJ1-6; D might be TRBD1 (6 bases). In germline, CDR1 is MNHNY, CDR2 SVGAGI (reference sequence). With 5 bases removed from V and 0 bases from J, the gap between germline ends came to 14 bases. This CDR3 region has 17 residues.

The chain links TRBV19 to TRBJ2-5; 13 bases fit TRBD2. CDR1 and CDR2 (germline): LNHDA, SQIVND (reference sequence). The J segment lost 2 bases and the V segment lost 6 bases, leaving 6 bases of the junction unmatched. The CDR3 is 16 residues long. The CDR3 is CASSTLLAGGQETQYF. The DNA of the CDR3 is TGTGCCAGTAGCACCCTACTAGCGGGGGGGCAAGAGACCCAGTACTTC.

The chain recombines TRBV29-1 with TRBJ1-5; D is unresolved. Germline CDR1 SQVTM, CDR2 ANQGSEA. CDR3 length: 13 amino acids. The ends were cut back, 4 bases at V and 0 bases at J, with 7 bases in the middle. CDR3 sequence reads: CSVGQYSNQPQHF. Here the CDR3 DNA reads TGCAGCGTTGGTCAGTATAGCAATCAGCCCCAGCATTTT.

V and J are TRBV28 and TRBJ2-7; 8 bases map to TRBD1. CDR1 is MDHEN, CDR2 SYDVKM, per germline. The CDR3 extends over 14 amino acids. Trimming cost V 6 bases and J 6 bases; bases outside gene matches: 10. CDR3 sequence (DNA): TGTGCCAGCAGGCACGACAGGGGATCCGCCGAGCAGTACTTC. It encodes CASRHDRGSAEQYF.

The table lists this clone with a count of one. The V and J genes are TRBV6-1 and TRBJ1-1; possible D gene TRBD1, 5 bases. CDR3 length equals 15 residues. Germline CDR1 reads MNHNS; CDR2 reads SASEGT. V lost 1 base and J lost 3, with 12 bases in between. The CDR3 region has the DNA TGTGCCAGCAGTGAAGTCTGGGTCAGGGACACTGAAGCTTTCTTT. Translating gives CASSEVWVRDTEAFF.

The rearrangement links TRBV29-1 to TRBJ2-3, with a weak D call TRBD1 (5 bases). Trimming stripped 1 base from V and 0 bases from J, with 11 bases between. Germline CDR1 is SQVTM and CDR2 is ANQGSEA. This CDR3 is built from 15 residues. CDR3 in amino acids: CSVEAQDRSTDTQYF. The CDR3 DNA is TGCAGCGTTGAAGCCCAAGACAGAAGCACAGATACGCAGTATTTT.

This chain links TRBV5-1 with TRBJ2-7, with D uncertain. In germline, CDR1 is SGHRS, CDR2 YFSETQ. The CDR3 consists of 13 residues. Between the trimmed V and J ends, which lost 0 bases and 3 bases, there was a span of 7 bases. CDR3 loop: CASSLGANYEQYF. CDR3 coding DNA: TGCGCCAGCAGCTTGGGGGCAAACTACGAGCAGTACTTC.

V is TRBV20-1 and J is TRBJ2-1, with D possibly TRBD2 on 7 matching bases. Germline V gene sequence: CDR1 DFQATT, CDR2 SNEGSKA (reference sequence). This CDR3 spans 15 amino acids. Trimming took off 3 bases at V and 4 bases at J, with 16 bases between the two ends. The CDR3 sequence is CSASSEGGPYNEQFF. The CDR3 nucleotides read TGCAGTGCTAGTTCGGAGGGGGGGCCTTACAATGAGCAGTTCTTC.

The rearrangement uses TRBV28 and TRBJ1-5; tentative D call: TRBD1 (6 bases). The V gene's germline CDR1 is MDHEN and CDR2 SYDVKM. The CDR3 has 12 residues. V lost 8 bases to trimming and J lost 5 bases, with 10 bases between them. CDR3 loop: CASEGVDQPQHF. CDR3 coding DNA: TGTGCCAGCGAGGGGGTAGATCAGCCCCAGCATTTT.